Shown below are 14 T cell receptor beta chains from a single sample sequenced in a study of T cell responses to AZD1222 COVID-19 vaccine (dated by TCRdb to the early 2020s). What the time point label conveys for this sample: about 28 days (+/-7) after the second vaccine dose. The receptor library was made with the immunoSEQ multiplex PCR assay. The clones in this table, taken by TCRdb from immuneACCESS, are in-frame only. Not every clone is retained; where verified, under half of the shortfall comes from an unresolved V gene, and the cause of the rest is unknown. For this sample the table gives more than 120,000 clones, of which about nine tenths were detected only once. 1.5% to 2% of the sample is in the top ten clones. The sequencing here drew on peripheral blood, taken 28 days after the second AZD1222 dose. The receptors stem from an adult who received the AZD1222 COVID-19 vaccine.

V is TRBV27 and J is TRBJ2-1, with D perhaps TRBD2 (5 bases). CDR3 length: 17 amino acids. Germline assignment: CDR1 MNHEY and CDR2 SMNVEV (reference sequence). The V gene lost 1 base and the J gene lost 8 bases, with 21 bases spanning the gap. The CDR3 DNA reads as TGTGCCAGCAGTTTATTGGCAGCGATTGGAGGTGTTCATGAGCAGTTCTTC. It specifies CASSLLAAIGGVHEQFF.

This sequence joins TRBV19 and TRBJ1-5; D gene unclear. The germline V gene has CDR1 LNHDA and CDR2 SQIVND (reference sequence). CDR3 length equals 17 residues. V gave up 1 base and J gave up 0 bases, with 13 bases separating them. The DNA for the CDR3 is TGTGCCAGTAGTATAGTGCCGTCAGACGCTAGCAATCAGCCCCAGCATTTT. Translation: CASSIVPSDASNQPQHF.

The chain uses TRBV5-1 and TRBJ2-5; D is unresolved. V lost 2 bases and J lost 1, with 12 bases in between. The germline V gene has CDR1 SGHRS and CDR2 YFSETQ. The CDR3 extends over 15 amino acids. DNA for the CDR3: TGCGCCAGCAGCTTTTCGGAGCAGATCCAAGAGACCCAGTACTTC. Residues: CASSFSEQIQETQYF.

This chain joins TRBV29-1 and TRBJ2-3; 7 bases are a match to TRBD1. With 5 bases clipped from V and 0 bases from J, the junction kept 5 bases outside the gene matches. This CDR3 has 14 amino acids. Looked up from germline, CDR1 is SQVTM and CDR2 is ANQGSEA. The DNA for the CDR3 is TGCAGCGTTAGACAGGGAACTAGCACAGATACGCAGTATTTT. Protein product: CSVRQGTSTDTQYF.

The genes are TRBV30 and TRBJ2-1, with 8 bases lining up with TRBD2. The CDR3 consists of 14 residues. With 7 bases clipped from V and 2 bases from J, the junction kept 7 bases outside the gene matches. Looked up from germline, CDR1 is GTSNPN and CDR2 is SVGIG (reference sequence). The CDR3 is CAFTSGRTYNEQFF. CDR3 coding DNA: TGTGCCTTTACTAGCGGACGGACCTACAATGAGCAGTTCTTC.

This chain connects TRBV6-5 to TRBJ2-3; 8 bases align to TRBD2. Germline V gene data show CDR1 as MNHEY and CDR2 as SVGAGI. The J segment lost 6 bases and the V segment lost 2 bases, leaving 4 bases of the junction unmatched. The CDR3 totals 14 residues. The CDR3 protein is CASSYSGGLDTQYF. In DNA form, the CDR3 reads TGTGCCAGCAGTTACAGCGGGGGACTGGATACGCAGTATTTT.

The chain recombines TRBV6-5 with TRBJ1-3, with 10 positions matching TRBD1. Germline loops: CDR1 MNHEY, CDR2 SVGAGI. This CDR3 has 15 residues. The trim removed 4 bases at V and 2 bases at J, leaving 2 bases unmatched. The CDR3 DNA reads TGTGCCAGCAGTTTCGGACAGGGGGCTGGAAACACCATATATTTT. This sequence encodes CASSFGQGAGNTIYF.

The CDR3 loop is CAWNGYTF. The CDR3 DNA follows: TGTGCCTGGAACGGCTACACCTTC. The chain carries TRBV30 and TRBJ1-2, with D hard to call. Germline assignment: CDR1 GTSNPN and CDR2 SVGIG (reference sequence). The V end lost 4 bases, the J end lost 8 bases, and 2 bases lay between the germline ends. This CDR3 contains 8 residues. Full variable domain (outside the CDR3, taken from reference TRBV30 and TRBJ1-2): SQTIHQWPATLVQPVGSPLSLECTVEGTSNPNLYWYRQAAGRGLQLLFYSVGIGQISSEVPQNLSASRPQDRQFILSSKKLLLSDSGFYLCAWNGYTFGSGTRLTVV.

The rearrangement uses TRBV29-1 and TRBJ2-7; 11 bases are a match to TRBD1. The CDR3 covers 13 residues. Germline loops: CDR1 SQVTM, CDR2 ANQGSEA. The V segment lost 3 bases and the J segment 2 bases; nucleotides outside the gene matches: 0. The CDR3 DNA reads TGCAGCGTTGAGGGACAGGGGGCCTACGAGCAGTACTTC. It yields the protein CSVEGQGAYEQYF.

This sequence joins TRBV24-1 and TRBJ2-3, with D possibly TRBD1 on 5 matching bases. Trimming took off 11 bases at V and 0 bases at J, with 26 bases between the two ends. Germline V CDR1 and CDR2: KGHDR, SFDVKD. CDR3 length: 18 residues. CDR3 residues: CAILRWSAGHFSTDTQYF. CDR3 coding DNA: TGTGCCATCCTAAGATGGAGCGCAGGACATTTTAGCACAGATACGCAGTATTTT.

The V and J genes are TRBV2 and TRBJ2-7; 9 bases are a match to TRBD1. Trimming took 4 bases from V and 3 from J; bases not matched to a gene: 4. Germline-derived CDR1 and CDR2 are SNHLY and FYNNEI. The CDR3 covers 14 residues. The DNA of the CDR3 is TGTGCCAGCAGTGCTAGGACAGGGGTCTACGAGCAGTACTTC. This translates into CASSARTGVYEQYF.

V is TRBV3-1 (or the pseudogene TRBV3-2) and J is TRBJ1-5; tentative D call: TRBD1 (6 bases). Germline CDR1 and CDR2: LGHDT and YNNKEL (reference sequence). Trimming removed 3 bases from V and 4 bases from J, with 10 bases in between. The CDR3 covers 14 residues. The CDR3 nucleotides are TGTGCCAGCAGCCACGGCCAGGGGAATCAGCCCCAGCATTTT. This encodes CASSHGQGNQPQHF.

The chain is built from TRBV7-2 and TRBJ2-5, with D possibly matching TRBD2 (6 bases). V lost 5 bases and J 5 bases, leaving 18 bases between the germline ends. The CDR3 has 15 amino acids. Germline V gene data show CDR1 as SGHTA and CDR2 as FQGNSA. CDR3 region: CASSLQDLAWETQYF. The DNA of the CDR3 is TGTGCCAGCAGCCTGCAGGACCTAGCGTGGGAGACCCAGTACTTC.

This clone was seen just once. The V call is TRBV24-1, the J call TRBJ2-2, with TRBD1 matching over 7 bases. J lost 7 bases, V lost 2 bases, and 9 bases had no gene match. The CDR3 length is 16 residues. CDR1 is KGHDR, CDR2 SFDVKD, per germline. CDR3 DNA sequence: TGTGCCACCAGTGATTGGGGAACAGGGGAAATCGGGGAGCTGTTTTTT. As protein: CATSDWGTGEIGELFF.